This TCR beta chain came from a study of blood T cell repertoires in COVID-19. At the level of the study: The study drew acute and convalescent COVID-19 samples from the United States, Italy and Spain.

CDR3 length: 16 residues. Germline V gene data show CDR1 as KGHSH and CDR2 as LQKENI. V gave up 3 bases and J gave up 3 bases; unmatched junction bases: 11. Authors' analysis steps: Amplification from reference gene primers served as the basis for estimated nucleated cell counts. The method was immunoSEQ multiplex PCR; TCRdb's version includes in-frame clones alone and lacks a portion of them. The DNA gave D and trimming, while V, J and clone size come from that table. The top ten hold approximately 6.2% of the sample, which has a few hundred thousand clones, roughly 84% seen once. Participants had their cohort set by participant-reported clinical history.

The TCR was taken from a woman aged 40 to 49 who had recovered from COVID-19. The sequenced sample was PBMCs or T cells enriched from blood (not recorded which). This rearrangement joins TRBV18 to TRBJ2-7; 7 bases match TRBD1. Here the CDR3 reads CASSPPGTAFGYEQYF. CDR3 DNA: TGTGCCAGCTCACCCCCCGGGACAGCCTTCGGCTACGAGCAGTACTTC.